The rows below give T cell receptor beta chains drawn from one sample of a study of blood T cells in healthy people across ages. Using its own MiXCR run on the 5' RACE reads, TCRdb lists one record per CDR3 protein. The sample contains over 1,500,000 distinct CDR3 sequences, just under 50% of which appear only once. Sequences were obtained from blood. These receptors originate from a woman aged 40 to 49 in good health. Each CDR3 is given with its conserved first and last residue. The D gene is left open where the match is weak. Clone size, where shown, is once, few, many, or a class for clones that have expanded.

V gene,J gene,clone size,D gene,CDR3 protein,CDR3 DNA
TRBV4-2,TRBJ2-1,once,-,CASSPGEGGVIRAYNEQFF,TGTGCCAGCAGCCCGGGAGAGGGCGGGGTCATCCGGGCCTACAATGAGCAGTTCTTC
TRBV11-1,TRBJ2-5,-,TRBD1,CASSFGTGVQETQYF,TGTGCCAGCAGCTTCGGGACAGGGGTACAAGAGACCCAGTACTTC
TRBV25-1,TRBJ1-2,-,-,CASSPQLGLRDGYTF,TGTGCCAGCAGCCCACAACTCGGGCTCAGGGATGGCTACACCTTC
TRBV19,TRBJ2-1,-,-,CASSIAGQGQFF,TGTGCCAGTAGTATCGCTGGCCAGGGGCAGTTCTTC
TRBV20-1,TRBJ2-1,-,-,CSANVAGPNNEQFF,TGCAGTGCTAATGTGGCAGGGCCGAACAATGAGCAGTTCTTC
TRBV7-8,TRBJ2-5,-,-,CASRLRSEVETQYF,TGTGCCAGCAGATTAAGGTCCGAAGTAGAGACCCAGTACTTC
TRBV7-2,TRBJ2-1,-,TRBD2,CASSLLPGLAGGRDEQFF,TGTGCCAGCAGCCTCTTACCGGGACTAGCGGGGGGGCGGGACGAGCAGTTCTTC
TRBV5-1,TRBJ2-5,-,-,CASSLAHRGGSQGTQYF,TGCGCCAGCAGCTTAGCACACAGGGGAGGATCCCAAGGGACCCAGTACTTC
TRBV11-3,TRBJ2-3,once,-,CASSPGGGGDTDTQYF,TGTGCCAGCAGCCCTGGTGGGGGGGGCGACACAGATACGCAGTATTTT
TRBV20-1,TRBJ1-2,-,TRBD1,CSAPGTDFFNYGYTF,TGCAGTGCACCGGGGACAGACTTTTTTAACTATGGCTACACCTTC
TRBV28,TRBJ2-7,-,-,CASSPPDSSYEQYF,TGTGCCAGCAGTCCACCGGACAGCTCCTACGAGCAGTACTTC
TRBV5-1,TRBJ2-7,once,-,CASSPARGASSYEQYF,TGCGCCAGCAGCCCAGCTCGCGGGGCGAGCTCCTACGAGCAGTACTTC
TRBV7-2,TRBJ2-7,-,-,CASSLRSSLYNEQYF,TGTGCCAGCAGCTTACGGTCCAGCCTTTACAATGAGCAGTACTTC
TRBV20-1,TRBJ2-7,few,TRBD1,CSAAVPGQASYEQYF,TGCAGTGCCGCTGTCCCGGGACAGGCGTCCTACGAGCAGTACTTC
TRBV6-5,TRBJ2-7,-,-,CASSYSLSDYEQYF,TGTGCCAGCAGTTACAGCTTATCCGACTACGAGCAGTACTTC